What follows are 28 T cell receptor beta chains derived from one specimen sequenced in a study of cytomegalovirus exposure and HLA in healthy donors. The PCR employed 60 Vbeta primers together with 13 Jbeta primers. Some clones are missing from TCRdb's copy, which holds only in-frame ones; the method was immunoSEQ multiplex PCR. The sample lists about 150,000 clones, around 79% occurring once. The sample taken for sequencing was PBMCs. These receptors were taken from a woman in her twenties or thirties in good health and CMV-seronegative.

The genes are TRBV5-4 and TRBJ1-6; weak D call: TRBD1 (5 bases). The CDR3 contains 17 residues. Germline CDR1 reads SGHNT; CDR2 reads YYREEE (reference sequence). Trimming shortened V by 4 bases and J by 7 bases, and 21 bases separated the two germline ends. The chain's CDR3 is CASSASSTGGFNSPLHF. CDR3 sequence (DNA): TGTGCCAGCAGCGCCTCCTCTACAGGTGGATTCAATTCACCCCTCCACTTT.

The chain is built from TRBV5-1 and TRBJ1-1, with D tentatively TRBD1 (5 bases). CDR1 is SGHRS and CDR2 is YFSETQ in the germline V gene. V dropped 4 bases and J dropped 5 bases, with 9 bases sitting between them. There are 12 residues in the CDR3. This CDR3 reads CASSRGGTEAFF. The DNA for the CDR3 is TGCGCCAGCAGCAGGGGAGGGACTGAAGCTTTCTTT.

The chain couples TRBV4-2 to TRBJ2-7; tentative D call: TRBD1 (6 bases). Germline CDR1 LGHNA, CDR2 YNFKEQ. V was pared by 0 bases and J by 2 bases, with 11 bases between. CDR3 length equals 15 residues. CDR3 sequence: CASSQDYGTTYEQYF. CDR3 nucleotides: TGTGCCAGCAGCCAAGATTACGGGACAACCTACGAGCAGTACTTC.

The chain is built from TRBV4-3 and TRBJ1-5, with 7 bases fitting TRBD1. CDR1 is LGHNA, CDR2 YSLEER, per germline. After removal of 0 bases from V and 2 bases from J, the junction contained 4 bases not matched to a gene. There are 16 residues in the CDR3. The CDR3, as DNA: TGCGCCAGCAGCCAAGAGACAGGGTTCGGCAATCAGCCCCAGCATTTT. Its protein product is CASSQETGFGNQPQHF.

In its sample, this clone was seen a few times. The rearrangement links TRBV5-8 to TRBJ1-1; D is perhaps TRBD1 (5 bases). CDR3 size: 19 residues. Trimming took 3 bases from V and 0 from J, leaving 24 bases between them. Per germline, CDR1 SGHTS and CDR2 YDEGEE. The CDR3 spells CASSSTDWGGGTMNTEAFF. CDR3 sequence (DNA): TGTGCCAGCAGCTCCACGGACTGGGGTGGGGGGACTATGAACACTGAAGCTTTCTTT.

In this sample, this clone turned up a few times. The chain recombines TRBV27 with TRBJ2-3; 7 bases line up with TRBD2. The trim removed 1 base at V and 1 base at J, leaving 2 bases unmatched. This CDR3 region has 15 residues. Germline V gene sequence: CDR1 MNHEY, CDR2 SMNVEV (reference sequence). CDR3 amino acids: CASSLFLAGTDTQYF. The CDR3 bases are TGTGCCAGCAGTTTATTCCTAGCGGGCACAGATACGCAGTATTTT.

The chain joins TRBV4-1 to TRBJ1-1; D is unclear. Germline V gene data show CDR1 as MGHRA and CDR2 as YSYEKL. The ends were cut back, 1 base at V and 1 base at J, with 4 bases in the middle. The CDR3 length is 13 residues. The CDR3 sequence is CASSQAGNTEAFF. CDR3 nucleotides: TGCGCCAGCAGCCAAGCAGGGAACACTGAAGCTTTCTTT.

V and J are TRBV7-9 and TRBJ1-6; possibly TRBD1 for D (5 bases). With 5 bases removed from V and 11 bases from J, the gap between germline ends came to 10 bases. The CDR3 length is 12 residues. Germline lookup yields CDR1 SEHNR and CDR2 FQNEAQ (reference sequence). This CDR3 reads CASSQGVPPLHF. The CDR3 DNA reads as TGTGCCAGCAGCCAAGGGGTCCCACCCCTCCACTTT.

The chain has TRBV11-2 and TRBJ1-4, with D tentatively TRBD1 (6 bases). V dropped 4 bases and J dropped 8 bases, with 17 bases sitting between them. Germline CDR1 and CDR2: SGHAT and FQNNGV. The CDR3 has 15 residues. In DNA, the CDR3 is TGTGCCAGCAGCTCCCCCACAGGGTGGGTCGAAAAACTGTTTTTT. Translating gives CASSSPTGWVEKLFF.

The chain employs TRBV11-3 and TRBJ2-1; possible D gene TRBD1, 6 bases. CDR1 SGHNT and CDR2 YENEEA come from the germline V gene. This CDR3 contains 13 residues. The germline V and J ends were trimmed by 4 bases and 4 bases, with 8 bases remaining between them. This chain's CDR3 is CASSSDSYNEQFF. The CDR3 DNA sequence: TGTGCCAGCAGCTCGGACAGTTACAATGAGCAGTTCTTC.

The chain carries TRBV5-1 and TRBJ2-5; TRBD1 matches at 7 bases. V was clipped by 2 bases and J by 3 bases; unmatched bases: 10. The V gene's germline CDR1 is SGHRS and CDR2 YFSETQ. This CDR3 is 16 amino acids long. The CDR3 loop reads CASSFGERGQEETQYF. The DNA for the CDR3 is TGCGCCAGCAGCTTCGGTGAAAGGGGGCAGGAAGAGACCCAGTACTTC.

CDR3 loop: CASSVGQRPDTQYF. The CDR3 region has the DNA TGTGCCAGCAGTGTGGGACAGAGACCAGATACGCAGTATTTT. The chain links TRBV2 to TRBJ2-3, with 7 bases matching TRBD1. The CDR3 is 14 amino acids. Per the germline V gene, CDR1 is SNHLY and CDR2 is FYNNEI. V dropped 4 bases and J dropped 4; count of bases not matched to a gene: 5.

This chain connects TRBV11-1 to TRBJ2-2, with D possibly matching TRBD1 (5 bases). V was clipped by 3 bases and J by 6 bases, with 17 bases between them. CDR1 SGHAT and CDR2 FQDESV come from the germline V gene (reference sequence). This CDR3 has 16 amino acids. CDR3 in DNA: TGTGCCAGCAGCTTGCAGGACACCTTTGGGTCCGGGGAGCTGTTTTTT. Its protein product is CASSLQDTFGSGELFF.

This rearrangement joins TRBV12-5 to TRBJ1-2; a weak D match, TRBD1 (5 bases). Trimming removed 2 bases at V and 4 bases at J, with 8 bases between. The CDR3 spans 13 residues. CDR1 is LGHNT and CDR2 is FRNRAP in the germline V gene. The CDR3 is CASGLTGRYGYTF. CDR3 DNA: TGTGCTAGTGGTTTGACAGGCCGCTATGGCTACACCTTC.

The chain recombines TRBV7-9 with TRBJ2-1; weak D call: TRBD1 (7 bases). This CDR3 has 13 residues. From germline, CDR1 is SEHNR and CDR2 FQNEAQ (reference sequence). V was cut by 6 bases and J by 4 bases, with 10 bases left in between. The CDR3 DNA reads TGTGCCAGCAGGTCAGGGGGGTACAATGAGCAGTTCTTC. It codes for CASRSGGYNEQFF.

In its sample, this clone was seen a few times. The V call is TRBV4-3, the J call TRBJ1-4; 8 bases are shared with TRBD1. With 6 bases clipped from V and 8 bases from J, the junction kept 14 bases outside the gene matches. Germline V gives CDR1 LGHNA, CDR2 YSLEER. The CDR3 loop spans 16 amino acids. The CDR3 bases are TGCGCCAGCAGTCGGAATTCAGGGGGCGATGGAGAAAAACTGTTTTTT. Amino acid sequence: CASSRNSGGDGEKLFF.

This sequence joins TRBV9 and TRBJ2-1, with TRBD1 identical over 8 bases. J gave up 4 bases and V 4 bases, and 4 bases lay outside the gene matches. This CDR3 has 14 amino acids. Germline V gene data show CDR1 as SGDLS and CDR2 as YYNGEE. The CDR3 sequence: CASSSRGLYNEQFF. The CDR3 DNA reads TGTGCCAGCAGCTCCAGGGGGCTGTACAATGAGCAGTTCTTC.

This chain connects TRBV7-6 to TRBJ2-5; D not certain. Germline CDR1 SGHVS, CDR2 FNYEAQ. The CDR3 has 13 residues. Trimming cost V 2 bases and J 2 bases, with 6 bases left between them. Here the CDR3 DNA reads TGTGCCAGCAGCTTACGGCGGCAAGAGACCCAGTACTTC. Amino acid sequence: CASSLRRQETQYF.

In DNA form, the CDR3 reads TGTGCCAGCAGCGTCGATCAGGGGGCCTATGGCTACACCTTC. Translated: CASSVDQGAYGYTF. The rearrangement uses TRBV9 and TRBJ1-2; 8 bases are a match to TRBD1. The junction had 4 bases not matched to a gene; V was cut back by 2 bases and J by 4 bases. Germline CDR1 and CDR2: SGDLS and YYNGEE. The CDR3 has 14 amino acids.

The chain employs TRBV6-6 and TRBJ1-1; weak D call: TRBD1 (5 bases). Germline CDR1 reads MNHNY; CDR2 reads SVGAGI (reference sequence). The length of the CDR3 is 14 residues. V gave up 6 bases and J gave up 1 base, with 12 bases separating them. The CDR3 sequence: CASSPGQGNTEAFF. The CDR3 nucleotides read TGTGCCAGCAGCCCCGGGCAGGGGAACACTGAAGCTTTCTTT.

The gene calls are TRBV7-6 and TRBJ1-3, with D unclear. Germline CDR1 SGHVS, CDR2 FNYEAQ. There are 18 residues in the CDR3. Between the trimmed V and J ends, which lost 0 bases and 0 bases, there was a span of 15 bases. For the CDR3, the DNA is TGTGCCAGCAGCTTAGCCCCCAGATCCGGGTCCTCTGGAAACACCATATATTTT. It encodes CASSLAPRSGSSGNTIYF.

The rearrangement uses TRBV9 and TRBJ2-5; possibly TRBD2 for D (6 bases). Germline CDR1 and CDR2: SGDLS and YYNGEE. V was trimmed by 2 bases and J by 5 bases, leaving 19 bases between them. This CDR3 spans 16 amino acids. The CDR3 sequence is CASSVGGLAFRETQYF. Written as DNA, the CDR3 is TGTGCCAGCAGCGTGGGGGGTCTAGCTTTCCGGGAGACCCAGTACTTC.

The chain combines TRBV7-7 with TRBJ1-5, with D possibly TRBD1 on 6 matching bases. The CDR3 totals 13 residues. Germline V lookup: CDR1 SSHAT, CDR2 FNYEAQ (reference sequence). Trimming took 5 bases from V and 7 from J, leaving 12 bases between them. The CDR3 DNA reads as TGTGCCAGCAGCCGGGGGGCGGGGCAGCCCCAGCATTTT. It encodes CASSRGAGQPQHF.

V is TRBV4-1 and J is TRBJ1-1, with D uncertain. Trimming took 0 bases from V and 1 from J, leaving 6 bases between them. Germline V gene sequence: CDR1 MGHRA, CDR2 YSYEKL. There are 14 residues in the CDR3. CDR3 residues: CASSQERRNTEAFF. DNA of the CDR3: TGCGCCAGCAGCCAAGAACGGAGGAACACTGAAGCTTTCTTT.

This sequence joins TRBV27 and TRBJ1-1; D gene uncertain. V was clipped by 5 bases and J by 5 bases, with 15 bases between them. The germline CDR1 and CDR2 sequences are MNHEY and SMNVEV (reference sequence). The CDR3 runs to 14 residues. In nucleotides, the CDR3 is TGTGCCAGCAGTCTTGGCTCCCGAGGGACTGAAGCTTTCTTT. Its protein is CASSLGSRGTEAFF.

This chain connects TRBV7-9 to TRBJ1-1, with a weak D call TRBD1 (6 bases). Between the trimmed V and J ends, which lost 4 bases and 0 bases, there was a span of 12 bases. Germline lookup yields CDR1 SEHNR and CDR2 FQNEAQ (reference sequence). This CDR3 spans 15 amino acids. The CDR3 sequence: CASSSRDTLNTEAFF. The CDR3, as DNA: TGTGCCAGCAGCTCGAGGGACACTTTGAACACTGAAGCTTTCTTT.

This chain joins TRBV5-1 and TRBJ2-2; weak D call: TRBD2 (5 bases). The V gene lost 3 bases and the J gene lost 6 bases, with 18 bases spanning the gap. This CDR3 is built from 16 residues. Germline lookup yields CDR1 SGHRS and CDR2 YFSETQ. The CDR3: CASSSAHGGRAGELFF. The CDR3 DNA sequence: TGCGCCAGCAGCTCCGCACATGGTGGGCGGGCCGGGGAGCTGTTTTTT.

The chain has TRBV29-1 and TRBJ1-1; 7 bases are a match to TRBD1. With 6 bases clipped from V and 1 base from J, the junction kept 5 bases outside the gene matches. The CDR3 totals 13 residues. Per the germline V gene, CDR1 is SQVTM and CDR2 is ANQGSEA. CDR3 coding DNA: TGCAGCGTAGGGCGGACAGGGAACACTGAAGCTTTCTTT. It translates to CSVGRTGNTEAFF.